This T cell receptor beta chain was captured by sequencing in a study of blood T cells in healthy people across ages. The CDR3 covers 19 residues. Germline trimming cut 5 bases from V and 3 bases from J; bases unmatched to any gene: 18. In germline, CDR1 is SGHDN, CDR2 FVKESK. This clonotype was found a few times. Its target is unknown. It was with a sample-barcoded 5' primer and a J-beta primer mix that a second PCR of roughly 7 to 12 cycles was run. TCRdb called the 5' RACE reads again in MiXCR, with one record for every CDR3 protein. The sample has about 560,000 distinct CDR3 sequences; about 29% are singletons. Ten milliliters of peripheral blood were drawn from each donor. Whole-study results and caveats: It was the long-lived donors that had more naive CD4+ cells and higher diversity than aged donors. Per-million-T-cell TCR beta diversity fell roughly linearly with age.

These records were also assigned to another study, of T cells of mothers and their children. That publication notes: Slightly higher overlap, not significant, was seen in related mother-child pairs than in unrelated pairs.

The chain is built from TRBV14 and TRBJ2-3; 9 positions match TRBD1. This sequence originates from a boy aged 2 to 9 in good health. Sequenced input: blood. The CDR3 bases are TGTGCCAGCAGCGGATTAAGGGACAGGGAGATTAGCTGGACAGATACGCAGTATTTT. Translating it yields CASSGLRDREISWTDTQYF. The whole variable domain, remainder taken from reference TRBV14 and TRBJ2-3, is EAGVTQFPSHSVIEKGQTVTLRCDPISGHDNLYWYRRVMGKEIKFLLHFVKESKQDESGMPNNRFLAERTGGTYSTLKVQPAELEDSGVYFCASSGLRDREISWTDTQYFGPGTRLTVL.